These 25 T cell receptor beta chains originate from one sample sequenced in a study of CDR3 diversity in severe acne. TCRdb recomputed calls from the PCR reads with MiXCR, one row per CDR3 protein. Of fewer than 90,000 distinct CDR3 sequences listed, 45% to 55% are singletons. The sequenced sample consisted of blood. Source of these receptors: a male donor with severe acne vulgaris.

CDR3 coding DNA: TGTGCCAGCCCTCGAGGGGGCCTCCGAAACGGGGAGCTGTTTTTT. It yields the protein CASPRGGLRNGELFF. The J gene is TRBJ2-2, the V gene TRBV9, with 7 bases identical to TRBD1. Germline trimming cut 7 bases from V and 7 bases from J; bases unmatched to any gene: 13. The germline CDR1 and CDR2 sequences are SGDLS and YYNGEE. The CDR3 contains 15 residues.

In regard to this clonotype: The junction differs from germline at one of its ends, possibly a read error. The chain recombines TRBV12-3 or TRBV12-4 with TRBJ1-3; D is uncertain. This CDR3 has 12 residues. CDR3 in amino acids: CASSFGGNTIYF. In DNA, the CDR3 is TGCGCCAGCAGTTTCGGTGGAAACACCATATATTTT.

This clonotype came up many times. The CDR3 DNA is TGTGCCAGCTCACCGGACAGGGCGACCTACGAGCAGTACTTC. Translation: CASSPDRATYEQYF. The chain links TRBV18 to TRBJ2-7, with 8 nucleotides matching TRBD1. The CDR3 is 14 amino acids. V dropped 3 bases and J dropped 2; count of bases not matched to a gene: 3. Germline CDR1 and CDR2: KGHSH and LQKENI.

Regarding this clonotype: A read error is possible here, since a much larger clone lies one base away. This chain uses TRBV7-8 with TRBJ2-5; D is perhaps TRBD1 (5 bases). Trimming took off 6 bases at V and 3 bases at J, with 11 bases between the two ends. The CDR3 has 13 residues. Germline lookup yields CDR1 SGHVS and CDR2 FQNEAQ. CDR3 in DNA: TGTGCCAGCAGACAACAGGCGGAAGAGACCCAGTACTTC. Encoded protein: CASRQQAEETQYF.

This chain uses TRBV4-2 with TRBJ2-1; 7 positions agree with TRBD2. There are 13 residues in the CDR3. The germline gives CDR1 LGHNA, CDR2 YNFKEQ. With V trimmed by 3 bases and J by 10 bases, 6 bases remained unmatched. CDR3 DNA sequence: TGTGCCAGCAGCCAGGCTAGCGGAACAGAGCAGTTCTTC. This gives the protein CASSQASGTEQFF.

This clonotype was recorded only once. A read error may explain this, as a much larger clone is one base away. The V call is TRBV5-4, the J call TRBJ1-2; possible D gene TRBD1, 6 bases. CDR1 is SGHNT, CDR2 YYREEE, per germline (reference sequence). This CDR3 comprises 13 residues. The CDR3 loop is CASRVDSVNGHTF. As DNA, the CDR3 is TGTGCCAGCAGGGTGGACAGTGTAAATGGCCACACCTTC.

The chain combines TRBV6-6 with TRBJ2-5; 7 bases fit TRBD2. From germline, CDR1 is MNHNY and CDR2 SVGAGI (reference sequence). This CDR3 has 17 residues. Trimming cost V 2 bases and J 3 bases; bases outside gene matches: 12. This CDR3 reads CASSYPVRAGVKETQYF. Written as DNA, the CDR3 is TGTGCCAGCAGTTACCCAGTCCGGGCGGGGGTAAAAGAGACCCAGTACTTC.

This sequence joins TRBV7-9 and TRBJ2-5; 9 bases map to TRBD1. Germline assignment: CDR1 SEHNR and CDR2 FQNEAQ (reference sequence). V shed 6 bases and J 5 bases; nucleotides not matched to a gene: 13. This CDR3 has 16 residues. The CDR3 loop is CASRHDRGSGYETQYF. The CDR3, as DNA: TGTGCCAGCAGACACGACAGGGGGTCAGGATACGAGACCCAGTACTTC.

This clonotype was detected ten times or more. The CDR3 sequence: CSVDDRNGGNTIYF. CDR3 nucleotides: TGCAGCGTAGACGACAGGAATGGTGGAAACACCATATATTTT. The chain couples TRBV29-1 to TRBJ1-3; TRBD1 is a possible D gene (6 bases). Trimming stripped 6 bases from V and 3 bases from J, with 15 bases between. The CDR3 is 14 residues long. CDR1 is SQVTM, CDR2 ANQGSEA, per germline. Looking up the rest from reference TRBV29-1 and TRBJ1-3 gives the full variable domain: SAVISQKPSRDICQRGTSLTIQCQVDSQVTMMFWYRQQPGQSLTLIATANQGSEATYESGFVIDKFPISRPNLTFSTLTVSNMSPEDSSIYLCSVDDRNGGNTIYFGEGSWLTVV.

This clonotype was observed at least ten times. The V and J genes are TRBV19 and TRBJ2-1, with 8 nucleotides matching TRBD2. The germline CDR1 and CDR2 sequences are LNHDA and SQIVND (reference sequence). Unmatched junction bases numbered 7, after V lost 6 bases and J lost 0 bases. The CDR3 covers 16 residues. The CDR3 loop is CASSPSGGRSYNEQFF. In DNA form, the CDR3 reads TGTGCCAGTAGCCCGTCGGGGGGGCGCTCCTACAATGAGCAGTTCTTC.

This clonotype has ten or more counts. The genes are TRBV10-1 and TRBJ2-7, with D possibly being TRBD1 or TRBD2 (5 bases each). The germline V gene encodes CDR1 WNHNN and CDR2 SYGVQD (reference sequence). V lost 8 bases and J lost 3, with 11 bases in between. The CDR3 contains 12 residues. As DNA, the CDR3 is TGCGCCAGCCCTGGGGGTAACTACGAGCAGTACGTC. Translated: CASPGGNYEQYV.

V usage is TRBV2 and J usage is TRBJ2-2, with 10 bases lining up with TRBD2. Germline CDR1 is SNHLY and CDR2 is FYNNEI. With 2 bases clipped from V and 5 bases from J, the junction kept 17 bases outside the gene matches. The CDR3 sequence is 20 residues long. This chain's CDR3 is CASSELASGSLGRGTGELFF. The CDR3 DNA sequence: TGTGCCAGCAGTGAATTGGCTAGCGGGAGTCTCGGTCGGGGGACCGGGGAGCTGTTTTTT.

This clonotype was observed a handful of times. The chain combines TRBV12-5 with TRBJ2-7; D might be TRBD2 (6 bases). V lost 7 bases, J lost 2 bases, and 18 bases lay in between. The germline gives CDR1 LGHNT, CDR2 FRNRAP. This CDR3 is built from 15 residues. In DNA form, the CDR3 reads TGTGCTAGTGCCTACTTAGCGGAATCTGCCTACGAGCAGTACTTC. This encodes CASAYLAESAYEQYF.

This clonotype has at least ten counts. The V gene is TRBV6-2 or TRBV6-3, the J gene TRBJ2-7; perhaps TRBD2 as D (6 bases). This CDR3 region has 14 residues. V lost 1 base, J lost 0 bases, and 7 bases lay in between. Germline V gene lookup returns CDR1 MNHEY and CDR2 SVGEGT. In DNA form, the CDR3 reads TGTGCCAGCAGTTACTTGGAGGGCTCCTACGAGCAGTACTTC. Amino acid sequence: CASSYLEGSYEQYF.

In its sample, this clonotype was seen many times. This chain uses TRBV19 with TRBJ2-1; 11 bases line up with TRBD2. The CDR3 loop spans 15 amino acids. The V gene's germline CDR1 is LNHDA and CDR2 SQIVND (reference sequence). The ends lost 4 bases at V and 7 bases at J; junction bases unmatched: 6. CDR3 in amino acids: CASSTVAGGRNEQFF. For the CDR3, the DNA is TGTGCCAGTAGTACAGTAGCGGGAGGGAGGAATGAGCAGTTCTTC. Based on the CDR3 plus reference TRBV19 and TRBJ2-1, the full variable domain is DGGITQSPKYLFRKEGQNVTLSCEQNLNHDAMYWYRQDPGQGLRLIYYSQIVNDFQKGDIAEGYSVSREKKESFPLTVTSAQKNPTAFYLCASSTVAGGRNEQFFGPGTRLTVL.

This clonotype has more than one count but fewer than ten. The rearrangement joins TRBV20-1 to TRBJ2-5; 9 bases are shared with TRBD2. V lost 4 bases to trimming and J lost 4 bases; unmatched junction nucleotides: 13. Germline V gene lookup returns CDR1 DFQATT and CDR2 SNEGSKA (reference sequence). CDR3 length equals 16 residues. CDR3 in amino acids: CSANLFSGGDRETQYF. CDR3 in DNA: TGCAGTGCTAACCTGTTTAGCGGGGGAGATAGAGAGACCCAGTACTTC.

The V call is TRBV11-1, the J call TRBJ2-7; TRBD2 matches at 8 bases. V was clipped by 6 bases and J by 6 bases; unmatched bases: 7. The CDR3 sequence is 13 residues long. Germline-derived CDR1 and CDR2 are SGHAT and FQDESV (reference sequence). This CDR3 is CASRGSGSREQYF. CDR3 DNA: TGTGCCAGCAGGGGCAGCGGGAGTCGCGAGCAGTACTTC.

This clonotype occurred a few times. V usage is TRBV6-2 or TRBV6-3 and J usage is TRBJ1-5; no reliable D call. Trimming took off 6 bases at V and 3 bases at J, with 9 bases between the two ends. CDR1 is MNHEY, CDR2 SVGEGT, per germline. There are 13 residues in the CDR3. CDR3 amino acids: CASRIRFNQPQHF. The CDR3 DNA sequence: TGTGCCAGCAGGATCAGGTTCAATCAGCCCCAGCATTTT.

J is TRBJ1-3 and V is TRBV12-3 or TRBV12-4, with D unresolved. Deletions cut 6 bases from V and 0 bases from J, with 12 bases between. The CDR3 spans 15 residues. The CDR3 nucleotides are TGTGCCAGCAGACCAACATTCGTCTCTGGAAACACCATATATTTT. Translation: CASRPTFVSGNTIYF.

The rearrangement uses TRBV11-3 and TRBJ2-2; either TRBD1 or TRBD2 may supply D (5 bases each). V lost 5 bases and J lost 2, with 6 bases in between. This CDR3 has 13 residues. Germline CDR1 reads SGHNT; CDR2 reads YENEEA. Written as DNA, the CDR3 is TGTGCCAGCAGCGGGGGTAACACCGGGGAGCTGTTTTTT. Residues: CASSGGNTGELFF.

The V gene is TRBV12-3 or TRBV12-4, the J gene TRBJ1-2; 12 positions match TRBD1. The CDR3 has 15 amino acids. V trimming: 6 bases; J trimming: 5 bases; junction bases outside the gene matches: 7. The CDR3, as DNA: TGTGCCAGCAGGGGGACAGGGGGCGCGTTTTATGGCTACACCTTC. This sequence encodes CASRGTGGAFYGYTF.

This chain links TRBV5-1 with TRBJ2-7; 11 bases agree with TRBD2. The CDR3 sequence is 14 residues long. From germline, CDR1 is SGHRS and CDR2 YFSETQ. V was clipped by 5 bases and J by 3 bases; unmatched bases: 4. The CDR3 reads CASRGLAGDYEQYF. The CDR3 region has the DNA TGCGCCAGCAGAGGACTAGCGGGTGACTACGAGCAGTACTTC.

The rearrangement uses TRBV11-1 and TRBJ2-1; D may be TRBD1 (6 bases). This CDR3 contains 11 residues. Germline V gene data show CDR1 as SGHAT and CDR2 as FQDESV (reference sequence). Trimming pared 2 bases from V and 11 bases from J, leaving 7 bases between. The CDR3 nucleotides read TGTGCCAGCAGCTTACAGGGGCAGCAGTTCTTC. This encodes CASSLQGQQFF.

This clonotype was seen a handful of times. The chain couples TRBV6-5 to TRBJ2-3; TRBD1 matches at 10 bases. The CDR3 spans 16 residues. The germline gives CDR1 MNHEY, CDR2 SVGAGI. V lost 5 bases and J lost 2; bases outside the gene matches: 7. CDR3 nucleotide sequence: TGTGCCAGCAGTCGTCCGGGACAGGGGATCACAGATACGCAGTATTTT. Amino acids: CASSRPGQGITDTQYF.

About this clonotype: One end of the junction fails to match germline, which may point to a read error. V usage is TRBV30 and J usage is TRBJ1-2, with a tentative D call TRBD1 (6 bases). The CDR3 is made up of 13 amino acids. Looked up from germline, CDR1 is GTSNPN and CDR2 is SVGIG (reference sequence). The CDR3 region is CDWSVLQGNGYTF. Here the CDR3 DNA reads TGTGACTGGAGTGTACTTCAGGGGAATGGCTACACCTTC.